A single T cell receptor beta chain is shown here with its context. No antigen is known for it. No much larger clone exists at a distance of one base, and base qualities are not known. Ends trimmed: V by 7 bases, J by 5 bases; bases unmatched to a gene: 11. CDR1 and CDR2 are read off the germline V gene as MNHNS and SASEGT. Including the terminal cysteine and phenylalanine, the CDR3 comprises 15 residues. The DNA shown is the 45-base CDR3, in frame from base 1. TCR CDR3 regions were amplified from genomic DNA by multiplex PCR using the deep immunoSEQ assay. Extracted genomic DNA from each cell subset was distributed evenly across all wells of several immunoSEQ 96-well plates, and each plate was treated as a replicate. For sorted subsets, 200 to 250 ng of genomic DNA, equivalent to 30,000 or so T cell genomes, went into each replicate PCR. Purified libraries were measured with a Qubit 3.0 fluorometer, size-checked on a Bioanalyzer 2100, and measured again with the KAPA Library Quantification kit. A separate single-read 150-cycle Illumina NextSeq 550 flow cell was used to sequence each immunoSEQ 96-well plate. In the paper's pipeline: The immunoSEQ output contained only junctional sequences without quality scores, so filtering could not match that applied to full-length reads. Sequences were annotated with PyIR, a Python wrapper for IgBLAST v1.9, and V/J genes and CDR3 were assigned using IMGT germline references. Reads were removed for weak V/J assignments (E-value above 1e-6), missing CDR3, stop codons, out-of-frame junctions, or ambiguous translated residues. V3J clonotypes were defined as sequences sharing an identical inferred V gene, J gene, and CDR3 amino acid sequence. Percentage overlap between repertoires was computed as shared unique clonotypes divided by the size of the smaller repertoire. Three approaches were used to assess repertoire richness: RTK rarefaction, the Chao1 estimator, and Recon v2.1 estimates of unobserved clonotypes. For all TCRbeta clonotypes obtained by the gDNA method from a handful of donors, generation probabilities were computed with OLGA. In TCRdb, the immuneACCESS table is reduced to in-frame sequences with V and J assigned. These tables do not hold every clone; where another copy was compared, an unresolved V gene accounts for under half, and the others remain unexplained. The V and J calls and clone size were taken over from that table, and D and trimming were inferred from the DNA. For this sample the table gives about 2.1 million clones, of which around 93% were detected only once. The ten largest make up about 1.7% of the sample.

The sample belongs to a study of shared clonotypes between healthy human individuals (TCRdb year 2020). Context from the whole study: A few men and a couple of women, aged 18 to 49 years, made up the cohort. Per donor, three plates each were used for CD4 naive and CD4 memory, two for CD8 naive, and one for CD8 memory. To estimate repertoire size and how much clonotypes are shared between individuals, the study performed deep sequencing of blood TCR repertoires from a handful of healthy adults. Libraries were prepared and TCR repertoires were sequenced by different laboratories using diverse techniques, in order to increase sequencing depth and limit assay-specific biases. Leukapheresis yielded between about 0.94 and 8.9 billion PBMCs per donor.

Broader findings and caveats from the paper: Sampling was limited to blood, and TCR repertoires in tissue likely differ from TCR repertoires in blood. The genetic and exposure-history diversity represented was limited by the small number of donors. Naive subsets generally had larger estimated clonotype richness than memory subsets. Clonotypes shared by all four sorted-subset donors showed higher generation probabilities than non-shared clonotypes. Sharing across a few donors was observed for 5% to 6.5% of naive CD4, over 3% of naive CD8, roughly 2.3% of memory CD4, and around 0.4% of memory CD8 clonotypes. Incomplete sequencing was indicated by rarefaction of sorted-subset datasets, despite the large sequencing depth. Based on pairwise subsampling, the degree of clonotype sharing among donors was expected to be affected by sequencing depth.

For the CD8 naive samples, CD45RO-negative cells were positively selected for CCR7, yielding a CD45RA+CCR7+ population from which TemRA cells were excluded. The donors were healthy, HIV-negative adults who had no recently reported acute infections or vaccinations. Only Caucasian adults living in Nashville, Tennessee, USA were represented among the donors. After blood collection by leukapheresis, PBMCs were isolated using Ficoll-Histopaque density gradient centrifugation and then cryopreserved in the vapor phase of liquid nitrogen. Analytical flow cytometry was used to check the purity and quantity of each magnetically sorted T cell population. From each sorted fraction, genomic DNA was isolated and quantified by UV absorbance on a Nanodrop 2000c.

The sequencing sample was made of naive CD8+ T cells from PBMCs. The sample's cell subset or site label, decoded: CD45RA+CCR7+. Here the chain combines TRBV6-1 and TRBJ2-5; 9 bases in the junction line up with TRBD1. The TCR comes from a man aged 18 to 30 in good health. Some clones in this sample may be carry-over from other donors' samples. This receptor carries the CDR3 CASTWTGEFGETQYF. Here is the DNA: TGTGCCAGCACCTGGACAGGGGAGTTCGGTGAGACCCAGTACTTC.